This T cell receptor (beta chain) derives from a study of shared clonotypes between healthy human individuals. Study-wide results and caveats: What naive subsets generally showed was a larger estimated richness than memory subsets showed. Around 5% of naive CD4 clonotypes were shared across a handful of donors.

As to this clone: Its antigen is undetermined.

HIV-negative, healthy adults without recent acute infections or vaccinations were the donors. The CDR3 is 15 amino acids. The germline gives CDR1 SEHNR, CDR2 FQNEAQ (reference sequence). V lost 5 bases to trimming and J lost 2 bases, with 12 bases between them. Method: immunoSEQ multiplex PCR; TCRdb's copy keeps in-frame clones and lacks some. The sample consists of approximately 2.3 million clones, about 92% of them appearing once. The chain joins TRBV7-9 to TRBJ2-2; either TRBD1 or TRBD2 may supply D (6 bases each). Source material: naive CD4+ T cells from PBMCs. Documented subset: CD45RA+ positively selected. This receptor was taken from a man between 18 and 35 years old in good health. Some clones in this sample may be carry-over from other donors' samples. CDR3 sequence: CASSRGTYNTGELFF. CDR3 DNA: TGTGCCAGCAGCCGCGGGACATATAACACCGGGGAGCTGTTTTTT. The whole variable domain, remainder taken from reference TRBV7-9 and TRBJ2-2, is DTGVSQNPRHKITKRGQNVTFRCDPISEHNRLYWYRQTLGQGPEFLTYFQNEAQLEKSRLLSDRFSAERPKGSFSTLEIQRTEQGDSAMYLCASSRGTYNTGELFFGEGSRLTVL.